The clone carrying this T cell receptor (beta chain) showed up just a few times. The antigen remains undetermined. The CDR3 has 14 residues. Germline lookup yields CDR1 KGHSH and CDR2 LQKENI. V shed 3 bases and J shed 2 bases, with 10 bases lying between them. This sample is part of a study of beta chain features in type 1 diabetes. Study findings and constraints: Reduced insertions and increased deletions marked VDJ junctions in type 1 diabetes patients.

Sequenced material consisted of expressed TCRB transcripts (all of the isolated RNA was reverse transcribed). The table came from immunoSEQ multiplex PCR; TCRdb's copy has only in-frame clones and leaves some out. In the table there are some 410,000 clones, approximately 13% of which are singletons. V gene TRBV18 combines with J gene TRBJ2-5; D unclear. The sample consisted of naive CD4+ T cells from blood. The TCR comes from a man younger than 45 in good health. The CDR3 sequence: CASSPAIQQETQYF. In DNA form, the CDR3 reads TGTGCCAGCTCACCGGCCATCCAGCAAGAGACCCAGTACTTC.